These T cell receptor beta chains were read from a single sample in a study of blood T cell repertoires in COVID-19. Only in-frame clones appear in the TCRdb table, and some are missing; sequencing was by immunoSEQ multiplex PCR. The sample includes a few hundred thousand clones, around 83% of them seen just once. Sequenced: peripheral blood. These TCRs come from a woman aged 45-65 years with acute or convalescent COVID-19. Each CDR3 is given with its conserved first and last residue. A D gene is named only where the DNA matches it firmly. The size entry is marked missing in some rows and otherwise reads once, few, many or a size class.

TRBJ2-5,TRBV20-1,NA,10,NA,CSADRETQYF,TGCAGTGCTGACAGAGAGACCCAGTACTTC
TRBJ2-3,TRBV7-2,TRBD2,17,NA,CASSLTLREGGTDTQYF,TGTGCCAGCAGCTTAACACTGCGGGAGGGGGGCACAGATACGCAGTATTTT
TRBJ1-1,TRBV24-1,NA,13,NA,CATSDGSNTEAFF,TGTGCCACCAGTGATGGTAGTAACACTGAAGCTTTCTTT
TRBJ1-2,TRBV7-3,NA,14,NA,CASSPDSSSVGYTF,TGTGCCAGCAGCCCCGACAGTTCGTCGGTTGGCTACACCTTC
TRBJ1-2,TRBV3-1/TRBV3-2,NA,12,NA,CASSPSSGGYTF,TGTGCCAGCAGCCCAAGTTCAGGGGGCTACACCTTC
TRBJ1-1,TRBV10-3,TRBD1,15,NA,CAITSGQGMNTEAFF,TGTGCCATCACTTCGGGACAGGGGATGAACACTGAAGCTTTCTTT
TRBJ1-2,TRBV27,TRBD1,15,NA,CASSLGTGPLRGYTF,TGTGCCAGCAGTCTCGGGACAGGTCCGCTAAGGGGCTACACCTTC
TRBJ1-2,TRBV3-1/TRBV3-2,NA,13,NA,CASQPGEEGGYTF,TGTGCCAGCCAACCGGGGGAGGAGGGTGGCTACACCTTC
TRBJ1-2,TRBV5-1,NA,14,NA,CASSLSRALYGYTF,TGCGCCAGCAGCTTGTCGCGGGCCCTTTATGGCTACACCTTC
TRBJ2-3,TRBV30,TRBD1,13,NA,CAWAGGRADTQYF,TGTGCCTGGGCAGGGGGCCGGGCAGATACGCAGTATTTT
TRBJ2-5,TRBV6-2/TRBV6-3,NA,15,NA,CASSYSGAGQETQYF,TGTGCCAGCAGTTACTCGGGGGCGGGCCAAGAGACCCAGTACTTC
TRBJ2-5,TRBV6-1,TRBD1,18,NA,CASSEPGTGGWGLETQYF,TGTGCCAGCAGTGAACCAGGGACAGGGGGCTGGGGGTTAGAGACCCAGTACTTC
TRBJ1-6,TRBV7-9,NA,15,few,CASSLEAQGNSPLHF,TGTGCCAGCAGCTTAGAGGCGCAGGGTAATTCACCCCTCCACTTT
TRBJ1-3,TRBV12-3/TRBV12-4,NA,11,NA,CASKSANTIYF,TGTGCCAGCAAGAGCGCCAACACCATATATTTT
TRBJ2-1,TRBV6-5,NA,11,NA,CASSYGGEQFF,TGTGCCAGCAGTTACGGCGGTGAGCAGTTCTTC
TRBJ2-3,TRBV30,NA,13,NA,CAWSSGGTDTQYF,TGTGCCTGGAGCTCCGGGGGCACAGATACGCAGTATTTT
TRBJ1-2,TRBV9,TRBD1,17,NA,CASSVERGLTGEGGYTF,TGTGCCAGCAGCGTAGAACGGGGATTGACAGGGGAGGGTGGCTACACCTTC
TRBJ1-5,TRBV7-9,NA,13,NA,CASTTSSNQPQHF,TGTGCCAGCACCACTTCTAGCAATCAGCCCCAGCATTTT
TRBJ2-1,TRBV5-1,TRBD2,16,NA,CASSRLAGGQYNEQFF,TGCGCCAGCAGCCGGCTAGCGGGGGGACAATACAATGAGCAGTTCTTC
TRBJ2-2,TRBV11-2,TRBD1,15,NA,CASSSPGGDTGELFF,TGTGCCAGCAGCTCCCCAGGGGGCGACACCGGGGAGCTGTTTTTT
TRBJ1-3,TRBV2,NA,14,once,CASTAVHSGNTIYF,TGTGCCAGCACCGCGGTTCACTCTGGAAACACCATATATTTT
TRBJ2-5,TRBV10-1,TRBD2,16,few,CASSESGTSGKETQYF,TGCGCCAGCAGTGAGTCAGGGACTAGCGGGAAAGAGACCCAGTACTTC
TRBJ1-2,TRBV5-8,TRBD1,15,NA,CASSSTGGNNYGYTF,TGTGCCAGCAGCTCGACAGGGGGAAATAACTATGGCTACACCTTC
TRBJ2-5,TRBV5-5,NA,14,once,CASSQWAVKETQYF,TGTGCCAGCAGCCAGTGGGCCGTAAAGGAGACCCAGTACTTC
TRBJ1-2,TRBV2,TRBD1,17,NA,CASSEARGTGMRNGYTF,TGTGCCAGCAGTGAAGCGCGGGGGACAGGGATGAGGAATGGCTACACCTTC
TRBJ1-2,TRBV19,TRBD1,15,NA,CASSIRGTGGHGYTF,TGTGCCAGTAGTATTCGAGGGACAGGGGGACATGGCTACACCTTC
TRBJ1-2,TRBV4-1,NA,16,NA,CASSQAVVTRLGGYTF,TGCGCCAGCAGCCAAGCGGTGGTCACCCGCCTCGGTGGCTACACCTTC
TRBJ2-1,TRBV7-3,TRBD2,15,NA,CASSLSSGRSEKQFF,TGTGCCAGCAGCTTATCCAGCGGGAGGAGCGAGAAGCAGTTCTTC
TRBJ2-2,TRBV5-1,NA,15,few,CASRQADLNTGELFF,TGCGCCAGCAGGCAAGCGGACCTTAACACCGGGGAGCTGTTTTTT
TRBJ1-2,TRBV4-1,NA,15,NA,CASSQPAVGSYGYTF,TGCGCCAGCAGCCAACCGGCGGTGGGGAGCTATGGCTACACCTTC
TRBJ1-2,TRBV27,TRBD1,16,NA,CASSLTDRGERDGYTF,TGTGCCAGCAGTTTAACGGACAGGGGGGAGCGGGATGGCTACACCTTC
TRBJ1-2,TRBV10-3,TRBD1,16,NA,CAISDQSDRGGYGYTF,TGTGCCATCAGTGACCAATCCGACAGGGGAGGTTATGGCTACACCTTC
TRBJ1-2,TRBV7-2,NA,13,NA,CASSPIGAFGYTF,TGTGCCAGCAGCCCCATAGGGGCCTTCGGCTACACCTTC
TRBJ1-5,TRBV4-2,NA,17,few,CASSQDVGAISNQPQHF,TGTGCCAGCAGCCAAGATGTTGGGGCGATTAGCAATCAGCCCCAGCATTTT
TRBJ2-2,TRBV10-3,TRBD2,15,few,CAIGTSGRGDGELFF,TGTGCCATCGGGACTAGCGGGAGAGGAGACGGGGAGCTGTTTTTT
TRBJ2-7,TRBV11-2,NA,13,NA,CASSLQDSYEQYF,TGTGCCAGCAGCCTACAGGATTCCTACGAGCAGTACTTC
TRBJ1-2,TRBV6-5,NA,12,few,CASTGGGRGYTF,TGTGCCAGCACCGGGGGGGGTCGAGGCTACACCTTC
TRBJ2-2,TRBV9,TRBD2,17,NA,CASSALEAGGFTGELFF,TGTGCCAGCAGCGCACTGGAGGCGGGGGGGTTCACCGGGGAGCTGTTTTTT
TRBJ2-2,TRBV11-3,NA,16,NA,CASSQAATVNTGELFF,TGTGCCAGCAGCCAAGCCGCAACAGTCAACACCGGGGAGCTGTTTTTT
TRBJ1-1,TRBV6-4,TRBD1,13,NA,CASSLQGGTEAFF,TGTGCCAGCAGTTTACAGGGGGGGACTGAAGCTTTCTTT
TRBJ1-4,TRBV18,NA,14,NA,CASSSGTVNEKLFF,TGTGCCAGCTCCTCCGGGACTGTGAATGAAAAACTGTTTTTT
TRBJ1-2,TRBV29-1,NA,14,NA,CSVEDIFSIGGYTF,TGCAGCGTTGAGGACATATTTAGCATCGGTGGCTACACCTTC
TRBJ1-5,TRBV19,TRBD1,16,NA,CATGEQGANSNQPQHF,TGTGCCACCGGCGAACAGGGGGCGAATAGCAATCAGCCCCAGCATTTT
TRBJ1-4,TRBV27,NA,17,NA,CASKPPRRQRENEKLFF,TGTGCCAGCAAACCCCCACGACGACAACGAGAGAATGAAAAACTGTTTTTT
TRBJ2-2,TRBV4-2,TRBD1,16,NA,CASSPQGEGNTGELFF,TGTGCCAGCAGCCCCCAGGGGGAAGGGAACACCGGGGAGCTGTTTTTT
TRBJ1-2,TRBV27,TRBD1,14,NA,CASRRQGAGYGYTF,TGTGCCAGCAGGAGACAGGGGGCCGGTTATGGCTACACCTTC
TRBJ1-2,TRBV12-3/TRBV12-4,TRBD1,13,NA,CASSLGQDYGYTF,TGTGCCAGCAGCCTCGGACAGGACTATGGCTACACCTTC
TRBJ2-7,TRBV3-1/TRBV3-2,TRBD2,16,NA,CASSHHDPGTRREQYF,TGTGCCAGCAGCCATCACGACCCCGGGACTAGGCGCGAGCAGTACTTC
TRBJ2-1,TRBV20-1,NA,10,NA,CSAPFYEQFF,TGCAGTGCTCCCTTTTATGAGCAGTTCTTC
TRBJ2-6,TRBV6-1,NA,16,NA,CASSDGHLSGANVLTF,TGTGCCAGCAGTGATGGGCATCTCTCTGGGGCCAACGTCCTGACTTTC
TRBJ2-1,TRBV24-1,TRBD2,14,NA,CATSTSGSRYEQFF,TGTGCCACCTCTACTAGCGGGAGTCGATATGAGCAGTTCTTC
TRBJ1-2,TRBV10-3,TRBD1,16,NA,CAIPRNPRQGVGGYTF,TGTGCCATCCCGCGAAACCCAAGACAGGGGGTGGGTGGCTACACCTTC
TRBJ2-1,TRBV24-1,NA,15,NA,CATSEAHGDYNEQFF,TGTGCCACCAGTGAGGCACACGGGGACTACAATGAGCAGTTCTTC
TRBJ2-3,TRBV24-1,TRBD2,15,NA,CATSDSGGARDTQYF,TGTGCCACCAGTGACAGCGGGGGGGCCCGGGATACGCAGTATTTT